Sequencing of this TCR beta chain was carried out in a study of T cells in Graves' hyperthyroidism and ophthalmopathy. There are 14 residues in the CDR3. Germline V gene sequence: CDR1 SQVTM, CDR2 ANQGSEA. Trimming took off 7 bases at V and 7 bases at J, with 19 bases between the two ends. From RNA transcripts, TCR beta CDR3 regions were amplified. Using the HTBI primer set, a first-round RT-PCR was run on the TCR CDR3. Each CDR3 protein gets one entry after TCRdb re-called the multiplex PCR reads with MiXCR. The repertoire holds 300,000 to 400,000 distinct CDR3 sequences, around 20% seen once, with 35% to 45% in the top ten.

Sequencing input: blood. This clonotype was obtained from a man aged 18 to 30 with Graves' ophthalmopathy. This chain uses TRBV29-1 with TRBJ1-4; D perhaps matches TRBD1 (6 bases). CDR3 sequence: CSGSKGTTGEKLFF. The CDR3 bases are TGCAGCGGTTCAAAGGGGACAACAGGTGAAAAACTGTTTTTT.